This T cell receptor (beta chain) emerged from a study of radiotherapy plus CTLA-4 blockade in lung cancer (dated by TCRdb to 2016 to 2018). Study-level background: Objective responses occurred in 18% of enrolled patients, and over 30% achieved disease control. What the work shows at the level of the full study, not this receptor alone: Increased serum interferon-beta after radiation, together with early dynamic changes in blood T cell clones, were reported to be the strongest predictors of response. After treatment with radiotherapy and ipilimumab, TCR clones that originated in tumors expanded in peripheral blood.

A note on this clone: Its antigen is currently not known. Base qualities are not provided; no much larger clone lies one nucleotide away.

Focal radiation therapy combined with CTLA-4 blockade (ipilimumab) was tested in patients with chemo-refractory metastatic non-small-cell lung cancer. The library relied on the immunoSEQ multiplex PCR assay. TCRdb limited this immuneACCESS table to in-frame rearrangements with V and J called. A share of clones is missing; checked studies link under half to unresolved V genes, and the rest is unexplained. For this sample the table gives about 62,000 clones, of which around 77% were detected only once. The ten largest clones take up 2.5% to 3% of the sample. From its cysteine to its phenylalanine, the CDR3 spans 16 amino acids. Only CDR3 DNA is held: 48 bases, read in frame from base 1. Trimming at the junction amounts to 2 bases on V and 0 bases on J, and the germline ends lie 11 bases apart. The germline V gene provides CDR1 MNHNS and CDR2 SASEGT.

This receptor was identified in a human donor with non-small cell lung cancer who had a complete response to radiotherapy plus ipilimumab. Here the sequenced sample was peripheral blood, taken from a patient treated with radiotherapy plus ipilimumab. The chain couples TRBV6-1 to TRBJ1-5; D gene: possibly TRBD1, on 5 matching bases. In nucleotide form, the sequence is TGTGCCAGCAGTGAACCGTCAGGGCATAGCAATCAGCCCCAGCATTTT. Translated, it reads CASSEPSGHSNQPQHF.